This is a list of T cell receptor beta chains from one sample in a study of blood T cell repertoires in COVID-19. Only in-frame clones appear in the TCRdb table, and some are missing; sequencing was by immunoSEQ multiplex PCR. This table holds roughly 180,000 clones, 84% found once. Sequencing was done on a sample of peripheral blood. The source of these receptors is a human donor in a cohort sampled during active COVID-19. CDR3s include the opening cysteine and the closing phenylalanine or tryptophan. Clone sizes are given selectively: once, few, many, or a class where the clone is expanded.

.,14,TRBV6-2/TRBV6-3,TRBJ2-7,CASSYQGGGYEQYF
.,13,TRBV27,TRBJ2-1,CASSILGYNEQFF
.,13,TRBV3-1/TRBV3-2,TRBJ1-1,CASSPGHRYEAFF
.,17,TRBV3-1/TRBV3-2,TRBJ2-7,CASSLLGGGQGAYEQYF
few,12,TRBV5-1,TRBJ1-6,CASSTGGSPLHF
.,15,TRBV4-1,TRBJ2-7,CASSHLAGGSYEQYF
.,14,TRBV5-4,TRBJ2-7,CASSSDSLSYEQYF
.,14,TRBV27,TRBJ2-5,CASSPPGVQETQYF
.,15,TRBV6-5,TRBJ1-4,CASRRQGWANEKLFF
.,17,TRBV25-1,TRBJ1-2,CASSGIGTGRGDYGYTF
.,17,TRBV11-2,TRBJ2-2,CASSSRTSPAGTGELFF
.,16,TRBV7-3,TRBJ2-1,CASSLLPGQAQNEQFF
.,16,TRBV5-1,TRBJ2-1,CASSIDRMSSYNEQFF
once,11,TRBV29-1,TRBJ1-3,CSVDTEGTIYF
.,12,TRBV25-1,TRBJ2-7,CASSRTGREQYF
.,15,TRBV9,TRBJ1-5,CASSVETGAVQPQHF
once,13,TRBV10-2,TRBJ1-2,CAAQGGGVDGYTF
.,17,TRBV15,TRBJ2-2,CATSRDGTSGDAGELFF
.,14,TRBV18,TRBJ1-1,CASSLRGEDTEAFF
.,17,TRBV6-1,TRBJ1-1,CASSEAVGTPMNTEAFF
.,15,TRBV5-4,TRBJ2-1,CASSSMGADYNEQFF
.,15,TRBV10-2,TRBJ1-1,CASAAGTGMNTEAFF
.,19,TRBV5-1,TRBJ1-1,CASSLALTGTGIGSTEAFF
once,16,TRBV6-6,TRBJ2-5,CASSWPGLAGGVTQYF
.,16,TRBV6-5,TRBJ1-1,CASSYSPFDRNTEAFF
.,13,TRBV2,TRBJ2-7,CASSGDRVGEQYF
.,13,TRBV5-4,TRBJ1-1,CASSSVGGTEAFF
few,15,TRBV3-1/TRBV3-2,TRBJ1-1,CASSSSPDGDTEAFF
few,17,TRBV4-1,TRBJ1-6,CASSQSPDSSYNSPLHF
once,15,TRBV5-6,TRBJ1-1,CASSSRGTGGLRAFF
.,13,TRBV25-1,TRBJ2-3,CASSDREYDTQYF
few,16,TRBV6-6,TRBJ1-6,CASSYRGQGNNSPLHF
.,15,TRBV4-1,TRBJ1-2,CASSHAPGQNYGYTF
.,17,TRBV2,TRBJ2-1,CASRDVAGEPSYNEQFF
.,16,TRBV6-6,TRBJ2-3,CASSYGGTTNTDTQYF
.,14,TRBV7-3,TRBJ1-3,CASSKQGSGNTIYF
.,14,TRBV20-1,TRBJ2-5,CSASEGRGGETQYF
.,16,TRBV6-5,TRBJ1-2,CASSYSTGEVGYGYTF
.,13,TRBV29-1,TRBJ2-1,CSVVQGLLNEQFF
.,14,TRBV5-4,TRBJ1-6,CASSPGQGYSPLHF
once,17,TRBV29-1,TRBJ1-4,CSVAGTGAVATNEKLFF
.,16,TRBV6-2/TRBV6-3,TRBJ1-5,CASSYSRGPYNQPQHF
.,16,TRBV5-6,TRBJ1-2,CASSFRDRALSYGYTF
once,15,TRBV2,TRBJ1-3,CASSERGSSGNTIYF
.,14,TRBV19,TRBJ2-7,CASSMSGNSYEQYF
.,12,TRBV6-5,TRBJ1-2,CASVTANYGYTF
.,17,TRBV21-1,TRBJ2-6,CASSKALRVGTGPSCSF
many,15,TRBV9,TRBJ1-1,CASSEQQEENTEAFF